This TCR beta chain emerged from a study of cytomegalovirus exposure and HLA in healthy donors. Overall study: Out of about 190 million T cells, an earlier analysis found around 120 million unique TCR beta sequences in total.

Primers included in the PCR were 60 Vbeta and 13 Jbeta primers. Clones were read by immunoSEQ multiplex PCR, and TCRdb kept only the in-frame ones, dropping some. This table holds roughly 200,000 clones, around 82% found once. In germline, CDR1 is MDHEN, CDR2 SYDVKM. Trimming shortened V by 5 bases and J by 2 bases, and 9 bases separated the two germline ends. The CDR3 extends over 13 amino acids. The receptor comes from a woman aged 25-40 years in good health and CMV-seronegative. This chain connects TRBV28 to TRBJ1-2; D perhaps matches TRBD1 (5 bases). Sequenced: PBMCs. The CDR3 nucleotides are TGTGCCAGCAGTATCAGGGCGAACTATGGCTACACCTTC. It translates to CASSIRANYGYTF.